This T cell receptor (beta chain) was sequenced in a study of OX40 agonist ivuxolimab in advanced cancers. Turning to the study itself: Patients receiving dose escalation had hepatocellular carcinoma, melanoma, renal cell or head and neck cancer. Prior anti-PD-1, anti-PD-L1 or anti-CTLA-4 therapy was allowed; approximately 40% had some. Notes on the study in general: With doses of 0.1-3.0 mg/kg, partial responders showed among the lowest clonal expansion.

On this clone itself: The antigen is unknown.

Germline assignment: CDR1 SGHTS and CDR2 YDEGEE. Trimming pared 4 bases from V and 6 bases from J, leaving 17 bases between. The CDR3 contains 14 residues. Only in-frame clones appear in the TCRdb table, and some are missing; sequencing was by immunoSEQ multiplex PCR. Among 60,000 to 75,000 clones listed, about 90% were seen once. The chain links TRBV5-8 to TRBJ2-7; possibly TRBD1 for D (5 bases). The clonotype was recovered from an adult with an advanced solid tumor such as melanoma, head and neck, liver or kidney cancer. Sequencing used CD4+ or CD8+ T cells sorted from blood, obtained in a trial of the OX40 agonist ivuxolimab. In nucleotides, the CDR3 is TGTGCCAGCAGCAACGTTATGTATAGGGGCGAGCAGTACTTC. Translating gives CASSNVMYRGEQYF.